Sequencing of this T cell receptor beta chain was carried out in a study of neurological immune-mediated disorders. Input was more than 800,000 sorted T cells, either CD4+ or CD8+. The making of cDNA relied on 5'RACE with 10-nucleotide random UMIs. One entry per CDR3 protein, called by TCRdb with MiXCR from the 5' RACE reads. The table includes around 33,000 distinct CDR3 sequences, under 30% detected once. This clonotype was detected ten times or more. In germline, CDR1 is SGHDT, CDR2 YYEEEE. The ends were cut back, 1 base at V and 4 bases at J, with 12 bases in the middle. This CDR3 contains 15 residues.

This TCR was sampled from a man in his fifties or sixties with HTLV-1-associated myelopathy (HAM/TSP). Source material: CD4+ T cells from blood. The chain links TRBV5-6 to TRBJ2-1; a weak D match, TRBD1 (5 bases). In DNA form, the CDR3 reads TGTGCCAGCAGCTTGCTGACAGAGCCTTACAATGAGCAGTTCTTC. This encodes CASSLLTEPYNEQFF.